Reported below is one T cell receptor beta chain. The antigen remains undetermined. Germline values: CDR1 SEHNR, CDR2 FQNEAQ (reference sequence). This CDR3 has 14 residues. Between the trimmed V and J ends, which lost 5 bases and 7 bases, there was a span of 17 bases. This entry belongs to a study of Graves' ophthalmopathy and Graves' hyperthyroidism. General observations from the study: Discriminating ophthalmopathy from stable hyperthyroidism, a 13-signature model attained a sensitivity of approximately 85% and a specificity of 80% to 82%.

The TCR beta CDR3 regions underwent amplification from RNA transcripts. HTBI primers served in a first-round RT-PCR, which a second-round multiplex PCR followed. TCRdb re-called the multiplex PCR reads through MiXCR, storing one row per CDR3 protein. The table lists around 670,000 distinct CDR3 sequences, roughly 40% of them singletons. If patients had other autoimmune diseases, uncontrolled infections, pregnancy or lactation, they were excluded. The receptor was derived from an adult man with Graves' ophthalmopathy. V and J are TRBV7-9 and TRBJ1-2; D remains unclear. The sample comprised peripheral blood. CDR3 in DNA: TGTGCCAGCAGCCAAGATGATCGGGTGGGTGGCTACACCTTC. Encoded protein: CASSQDDRVGGYTF.